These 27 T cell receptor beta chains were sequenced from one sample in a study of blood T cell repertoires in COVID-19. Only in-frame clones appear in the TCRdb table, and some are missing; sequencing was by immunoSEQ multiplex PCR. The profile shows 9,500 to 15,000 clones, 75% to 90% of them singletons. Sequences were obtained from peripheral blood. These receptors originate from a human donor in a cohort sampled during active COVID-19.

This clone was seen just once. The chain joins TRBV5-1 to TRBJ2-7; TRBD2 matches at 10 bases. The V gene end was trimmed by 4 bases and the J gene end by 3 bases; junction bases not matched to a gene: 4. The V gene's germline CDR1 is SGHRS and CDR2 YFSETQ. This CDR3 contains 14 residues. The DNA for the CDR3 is TGCGCCAGCAGCAAAACTAGCGGGGTCTACGAGCAGTACTTC. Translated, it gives CASSKTSGVYEQYF.

CDR3: CAISDSGSEETQYF. In DNA form, the CDR3 reads TGTGCCATCAGTGATTCGGGGAGCGAGGAGACCCAGTACTTC. The V gene is TRBV10-3, the J gene TRBJ2-5, with D maybe TRBD2 (5 bases). Between the trimmed V and J ends, which lost 3 bases and 5 bases, there was a span of 13 bases. The CDR3 runs to 14 residues. From germline, CDR1 is ENHRY and CDR2 SYGVKD.

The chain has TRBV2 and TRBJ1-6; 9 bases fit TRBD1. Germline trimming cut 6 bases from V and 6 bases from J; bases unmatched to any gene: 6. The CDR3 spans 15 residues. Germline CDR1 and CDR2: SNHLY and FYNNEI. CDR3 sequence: CASRGTDRGNSPLHF. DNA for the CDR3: TGTGCCAGCAGGGGAACGGACAGGGGTAATTCACCCCTCCACTTT.

Here the CDR3 DNA reads TGTGCCAGCGGCTACGGGGGAAGGGAGACCCAGTACTTC. Translating it yields CASGYGGRETQYF. This chain links TRBV3-1 (or the pseudogene TRBV3-2) with TRBJ2-5; TRBD2 might be the D (6 bases). CDR3 size: 13 residues. The ends were cut back, 8 bases at V and 5 bases at J, with 15 bases in the middle. Germline loops: CDR1 LGHDT, CDR2 YNNKEL (reference sequence).

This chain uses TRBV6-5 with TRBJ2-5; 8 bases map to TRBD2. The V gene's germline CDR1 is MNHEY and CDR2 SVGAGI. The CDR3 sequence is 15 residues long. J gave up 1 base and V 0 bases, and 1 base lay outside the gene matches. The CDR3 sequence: CASSYSGTSQETQYF. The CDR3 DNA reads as TGTGCCAGCAGTTACTCTGGGACTAGCCAAGAGACCCAGTACTTC.

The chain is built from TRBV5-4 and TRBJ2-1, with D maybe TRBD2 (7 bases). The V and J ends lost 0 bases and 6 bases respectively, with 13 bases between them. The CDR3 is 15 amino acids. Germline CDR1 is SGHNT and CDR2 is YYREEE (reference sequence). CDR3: CASSLVGGVSNEQFF. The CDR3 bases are TGTGCCAGCAGCTTGGTAGGGGGGGTTTCCAATGAGCAGTTCTTC.

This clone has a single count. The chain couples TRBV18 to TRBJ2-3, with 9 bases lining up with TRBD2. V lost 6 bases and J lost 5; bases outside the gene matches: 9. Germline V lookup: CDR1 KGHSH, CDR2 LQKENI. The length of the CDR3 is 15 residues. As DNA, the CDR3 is TGTGCCAGCTCCCCCCAGCTAGCGGGGCGAGATACGCAGTATTTT. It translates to CASSPQLAGRDTQYF.

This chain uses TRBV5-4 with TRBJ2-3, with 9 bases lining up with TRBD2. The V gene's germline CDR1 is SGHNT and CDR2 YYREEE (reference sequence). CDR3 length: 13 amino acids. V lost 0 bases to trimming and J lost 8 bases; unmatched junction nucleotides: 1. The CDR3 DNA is TGTGCCAGCAGCTTGGTGACTAGCGGTACGCAGTATTTT. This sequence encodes CASSLVTSGTQYF.

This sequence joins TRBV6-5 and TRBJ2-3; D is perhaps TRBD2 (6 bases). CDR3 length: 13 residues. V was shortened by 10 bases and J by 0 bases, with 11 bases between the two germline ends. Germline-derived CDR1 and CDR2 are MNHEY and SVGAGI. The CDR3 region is CATWGVSTDTQYF. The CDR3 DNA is TGTGCCACCTGGGGGGTTAGCACAGATACGCAGTATTTT.

The CDR3 loop is CASSPGTSGGEDTQYF. The CDR3 coding sequence is TGCGCCAGCAGCCCCGGGACTAGCGGGGGGGAAGATACGCAGTATTTT. The chain combines TRBV5-1 with TRBJ2-3; 16 positions agree with TRBD2. CDR1 and CDR2 from the germline V gene are SGHRS and YFSETQ. V shed 4 bases and J 5 bases; nucleotides not matched to a gene: 4. This CDR3 is built from 16 residues.

The CDR3 region is CASSLERAGGPEQFF. CDR3 DNA sequence: TGCGCCAGCAGCTTGGAGCGAGCGGGAGGGCCAGAGCAGTTCTTC. The rearrangement links TRBV5-1 to TRBJ2-1; 10 bases are a match to TRBD2. In germline, CDR1 is SGHRS, CDR2 YFSETQ. The trim removed 0 bases at V and 10 bases at J, leaving 7 bases unmatched. The CDR3 consists of 15 residues.

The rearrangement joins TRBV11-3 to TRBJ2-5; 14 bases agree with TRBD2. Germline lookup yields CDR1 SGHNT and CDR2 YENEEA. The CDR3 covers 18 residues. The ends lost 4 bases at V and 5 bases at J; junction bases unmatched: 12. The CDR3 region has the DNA TGTGCCAGCAGCTCCACTAGACTAGCGGGGGGGCACTTGGAGACCCAGTACTTC. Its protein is CASSSTRLAGGHLETQYF.

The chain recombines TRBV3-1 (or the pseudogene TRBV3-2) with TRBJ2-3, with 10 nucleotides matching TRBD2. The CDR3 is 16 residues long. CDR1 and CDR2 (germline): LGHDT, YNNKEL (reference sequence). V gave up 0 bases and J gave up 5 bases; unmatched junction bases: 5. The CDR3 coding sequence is TGTGCCAGCAGCCAAGATACTAGCGGGAATAGAGATACGCAGTATTTT. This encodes CASSQDTSGNRDTQYF.

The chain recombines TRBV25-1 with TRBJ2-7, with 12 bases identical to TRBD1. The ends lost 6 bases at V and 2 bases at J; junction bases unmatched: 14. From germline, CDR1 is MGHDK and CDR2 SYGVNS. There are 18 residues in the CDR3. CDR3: CASSPGTGGAQGAYEQYF. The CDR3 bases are TGTGCCAGCAGCCCCGGGACAGGGGGCGCTCAGGGGGCCTACGAGCAGTACTTC.

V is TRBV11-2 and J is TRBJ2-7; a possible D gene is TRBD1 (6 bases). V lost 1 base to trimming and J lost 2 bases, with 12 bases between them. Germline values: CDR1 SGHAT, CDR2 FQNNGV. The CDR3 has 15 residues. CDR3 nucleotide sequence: TGTGCCAGCAGCTTAGTTAGGGGGATGGCCTACGAGCAGTACTTC. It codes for CASSLVRGMAYEQYF. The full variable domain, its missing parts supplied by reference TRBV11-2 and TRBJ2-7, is EAGVAQSPRYKIIEKRQSVAFWCNPISGHATLYWYQQILGQGPKLLIQFQNNGVVDDSQLPKDRFSAERLKGVDSTLKIQPAKLEDSAVYLCASSLVRGMAYEQYFGPGTRLTVT.

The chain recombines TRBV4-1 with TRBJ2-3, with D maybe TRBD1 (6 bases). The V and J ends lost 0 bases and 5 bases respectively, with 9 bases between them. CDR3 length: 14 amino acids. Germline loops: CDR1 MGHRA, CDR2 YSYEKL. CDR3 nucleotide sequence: TGCGCCAGCAGCCAAGAACAGGGACGAGATACGCAGTATTTT. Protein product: CASSQEQGRDTQYF.

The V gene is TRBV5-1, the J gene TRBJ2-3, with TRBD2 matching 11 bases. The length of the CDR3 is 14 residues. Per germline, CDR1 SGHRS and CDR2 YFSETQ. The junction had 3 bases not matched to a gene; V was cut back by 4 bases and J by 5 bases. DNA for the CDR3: TGCGCCAGCAGCACTAGCGGGAGCGGAGATACGCAGTATTTT. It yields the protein CASSTSGSGDTQYF.

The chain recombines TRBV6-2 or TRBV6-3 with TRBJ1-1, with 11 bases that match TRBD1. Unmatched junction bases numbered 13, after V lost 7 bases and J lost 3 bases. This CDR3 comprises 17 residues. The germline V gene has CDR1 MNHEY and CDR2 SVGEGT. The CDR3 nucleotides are TGTGCCAGCACCCCCCCGGACAGGGGGCCACGCCACACTGAAGCTTTCTTT. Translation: CASTPPDRGPRHTEAFF.

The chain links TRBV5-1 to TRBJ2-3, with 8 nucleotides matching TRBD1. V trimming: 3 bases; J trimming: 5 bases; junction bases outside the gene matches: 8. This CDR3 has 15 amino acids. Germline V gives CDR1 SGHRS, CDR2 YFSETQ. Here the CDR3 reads CASSSRGGQGDTQYF. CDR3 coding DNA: TGCGCCAGCAGCTCTAGGGGCGGACAGGGAGATACGCAGTATTTT.

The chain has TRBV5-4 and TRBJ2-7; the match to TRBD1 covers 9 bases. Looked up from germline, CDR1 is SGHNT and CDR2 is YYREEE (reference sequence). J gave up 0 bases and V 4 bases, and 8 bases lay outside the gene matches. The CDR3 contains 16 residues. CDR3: CASSRGQGSISYEQYF. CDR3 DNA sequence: TGTGCCAGCAGCCGTGGACAGGGGTCCATCTCCTACGAGCAGTACTTC.

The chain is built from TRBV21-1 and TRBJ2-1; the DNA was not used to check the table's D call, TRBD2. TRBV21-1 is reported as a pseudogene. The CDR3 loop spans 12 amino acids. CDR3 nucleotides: TGTGCCAGCAGCAAAGGAGACAATGAGCAGTTCTTC. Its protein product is CASSKGDNEQFF.

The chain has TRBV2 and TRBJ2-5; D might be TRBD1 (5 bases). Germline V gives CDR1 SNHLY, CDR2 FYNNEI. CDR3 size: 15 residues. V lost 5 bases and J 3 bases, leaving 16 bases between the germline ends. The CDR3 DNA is TGTGCCAGCAGTACAGGACGAGGAAGGGAAGAGACCCAGTACTTC. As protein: CASSTGRGREETQYF. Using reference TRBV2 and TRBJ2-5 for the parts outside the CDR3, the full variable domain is EPEVTQTPSHQVTQMGQEVILRCVPISNHLYFYWYRQILGQKVEFLVSFYNNEISEKSEIFDDQFSVERPDGSNFTLKIRSTKLEDSAMYFCASSTGRGREETQYFGPGTRLLVL.

CDR3 nucleotides: TGTGCCAGCAGCTCGGGACACCCCGGGCGCGAGCAGTACTTC. Its protein product is CASSSGHPGREQYF. J is TRBJ2-7 and V is TRBV13; TRBD1 is a possible D gene (6 bases). V shed 4 bases and J shed 6 bases, with 16 bases lying between them. Germline lookup yields CDR1 PRHDT and CDR2 FYEKMQ (reference sequence). There are 14 residues in the CDR3.

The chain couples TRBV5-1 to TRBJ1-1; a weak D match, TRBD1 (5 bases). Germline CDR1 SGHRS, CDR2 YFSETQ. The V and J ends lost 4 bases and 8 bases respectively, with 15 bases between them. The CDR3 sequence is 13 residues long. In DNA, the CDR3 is TGCGCCAGCAGCCAAACGGTGAACAGGGAAGCTTTCTTT. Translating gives CASSQTVNREAFF.

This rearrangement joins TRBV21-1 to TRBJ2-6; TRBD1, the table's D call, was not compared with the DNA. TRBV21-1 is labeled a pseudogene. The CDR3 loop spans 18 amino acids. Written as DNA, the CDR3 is TGTGCCAGCAGCAAAGTGTCCAGGGCCTCGACTGGGGCCAACGTCCTGACTTTC. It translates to CASSKVSRASTGANVLTF.

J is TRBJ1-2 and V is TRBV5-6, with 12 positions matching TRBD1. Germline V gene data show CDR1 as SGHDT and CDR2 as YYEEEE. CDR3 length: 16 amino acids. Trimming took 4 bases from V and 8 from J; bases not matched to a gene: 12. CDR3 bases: TGTGCCAGCAGCCAATATACCGGGACAGGGGGCAGGGGCTACACCTTC. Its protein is CASSQYTGTGGRGYTF.

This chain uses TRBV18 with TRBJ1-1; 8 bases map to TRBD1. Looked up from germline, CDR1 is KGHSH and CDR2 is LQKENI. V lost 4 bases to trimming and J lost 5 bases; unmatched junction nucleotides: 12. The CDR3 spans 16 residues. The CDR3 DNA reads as TGTGCCAGCTCACGGGTTGACAGGGGAGAGTTGACTGAAGCTTTCTTT. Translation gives CASSRVDRGELTEAFF.